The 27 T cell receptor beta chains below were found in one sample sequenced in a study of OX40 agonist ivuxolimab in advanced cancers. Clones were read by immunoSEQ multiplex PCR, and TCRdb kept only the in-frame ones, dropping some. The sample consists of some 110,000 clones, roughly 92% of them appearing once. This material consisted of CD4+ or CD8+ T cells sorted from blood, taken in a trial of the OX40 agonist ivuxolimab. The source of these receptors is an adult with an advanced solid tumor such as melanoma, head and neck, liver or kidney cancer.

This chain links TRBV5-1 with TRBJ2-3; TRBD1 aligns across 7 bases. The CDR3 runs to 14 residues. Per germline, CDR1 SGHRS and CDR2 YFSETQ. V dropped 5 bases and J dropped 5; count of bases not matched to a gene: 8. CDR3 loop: CASRIGQVEDTQYF. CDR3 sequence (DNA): TGCGCCAGCAGAATCGGACAGGTAGAAGATACGCAGTATTTT.

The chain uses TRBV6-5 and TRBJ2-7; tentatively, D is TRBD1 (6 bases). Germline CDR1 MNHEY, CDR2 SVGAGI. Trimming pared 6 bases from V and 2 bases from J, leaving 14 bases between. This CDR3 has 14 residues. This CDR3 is CASRRGTEAYEQYF. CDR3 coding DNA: TGTGCCAGCAGAAGGGGGACGGAAGCCTACGAGCAGTACTTC.

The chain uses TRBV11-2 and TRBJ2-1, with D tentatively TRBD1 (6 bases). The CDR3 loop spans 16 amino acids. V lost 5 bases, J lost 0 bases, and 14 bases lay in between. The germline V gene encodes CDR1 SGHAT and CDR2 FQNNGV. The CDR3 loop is CASSLWGRGSYNEQFF. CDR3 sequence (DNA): TGTGCCAGCAGCCTTTGGGGCAGGGGCTCCTACAATGAGCAGTTCTTC.

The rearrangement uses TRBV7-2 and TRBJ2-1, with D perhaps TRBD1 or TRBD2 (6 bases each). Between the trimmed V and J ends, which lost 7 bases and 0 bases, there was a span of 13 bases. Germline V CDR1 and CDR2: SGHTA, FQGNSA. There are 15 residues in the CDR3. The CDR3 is CASTEGGSSYNEQFF. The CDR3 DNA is TGTGCCAGCACCGAAGGGGGGAGCTCCTACAATGAGCAGTTCTTC.

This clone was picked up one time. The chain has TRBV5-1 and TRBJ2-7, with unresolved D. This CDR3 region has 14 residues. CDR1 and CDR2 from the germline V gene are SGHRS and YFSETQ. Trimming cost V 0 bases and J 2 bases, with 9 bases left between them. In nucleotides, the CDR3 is TGCGCCAGCAGCTTGGAACAGCCGACCTACGAGCAGTACTTC. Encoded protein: CASSLEQPTYEQYF.

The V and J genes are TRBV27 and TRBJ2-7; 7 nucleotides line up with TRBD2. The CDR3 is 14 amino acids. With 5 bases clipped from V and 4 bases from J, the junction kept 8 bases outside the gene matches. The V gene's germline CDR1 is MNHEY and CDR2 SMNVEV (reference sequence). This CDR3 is CASSRDYLSYEQYF. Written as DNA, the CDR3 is TGTGCCAGCAGTCGGGACTACCTATCGTACGAGCAGTACTTC.

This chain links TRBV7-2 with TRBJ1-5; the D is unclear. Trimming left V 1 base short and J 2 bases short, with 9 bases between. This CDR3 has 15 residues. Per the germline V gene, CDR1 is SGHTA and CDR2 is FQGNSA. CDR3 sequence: CASSLVRTRNQPQHF. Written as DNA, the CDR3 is TGTGCCAGCAGCTTAGTTAGGACGCGCAATCAGCCCCAGCATTTT.

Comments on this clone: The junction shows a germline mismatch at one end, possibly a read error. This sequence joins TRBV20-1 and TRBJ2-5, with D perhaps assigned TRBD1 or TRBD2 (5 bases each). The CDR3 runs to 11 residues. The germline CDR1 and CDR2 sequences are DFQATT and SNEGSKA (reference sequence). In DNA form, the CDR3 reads TGCAGTGCGCATTCCAAGGGGACCCGGCACTTC. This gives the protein CSAHSKGTRHF.

CDR3 sequence: CASSQDSSIAGSDTQYF. The CDR3 region has the DNA TGCGCCAGCAGCCAAGATTCGTCCATCGCGGGTTCAGATACGCAGTATTTT. The rearrangement uses TRBV4-3 and TRBJ2-3; a weak D match, TRBD2 (5 bases). CDR1 LGHNA and CDR2 YSLEER come from the germline V gene. The CDR3 spans 17 residues. The V end lost 0 bases, the J end lost 4 bases, and 17 bases lay between the germline ends.

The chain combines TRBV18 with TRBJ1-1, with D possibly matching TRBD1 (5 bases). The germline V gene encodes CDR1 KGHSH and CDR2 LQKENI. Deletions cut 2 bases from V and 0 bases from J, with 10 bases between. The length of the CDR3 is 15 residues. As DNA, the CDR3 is TGTGCCAGCTCACCAAGCTGGGGGATGAACACTGAAGCTTTCTTT. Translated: CASSPSWGMNTEAFF.

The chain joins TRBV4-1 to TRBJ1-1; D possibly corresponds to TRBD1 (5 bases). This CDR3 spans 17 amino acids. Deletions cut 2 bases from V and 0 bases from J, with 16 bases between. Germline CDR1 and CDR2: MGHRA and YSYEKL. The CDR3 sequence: CASSQSLPETVNTEAFF. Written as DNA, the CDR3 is TGCGCCAGCAGCCAATCACTACCGGAGACAGTGAACACTGAAGCTTTCTTT.

CDR3 sequence (DNA): TGTGCCAGCAGCTTAGGCCCCAGCGGGAGGGCCTATTTCTACGAGCAGTACTTC. It is translated as CASSLGPSGRAYFYEQYF. The chain combines TRBV11-2 with TRBJ2-7; 10 nucleotides align to TRBD2. The CDR3 is 18 amino acids. With 1 base clipped from V and 3 bases from J, the junction kept 12 bases outside the gene matches. CDR1 and CDR2 from the germline V gene are SGHAT and FQNNGV.

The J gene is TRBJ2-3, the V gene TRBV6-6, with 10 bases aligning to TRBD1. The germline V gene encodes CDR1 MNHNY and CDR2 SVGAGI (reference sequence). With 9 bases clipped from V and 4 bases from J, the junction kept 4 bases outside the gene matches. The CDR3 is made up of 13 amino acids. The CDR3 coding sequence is TGTGCCAGTGACAGGGGGCGATCAGATACGCAGTATTTT. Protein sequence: CASDRGRSDTQYF.

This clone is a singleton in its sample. The CDR3 protein is CASRSTDTQYF. The CDR3 DNA reads as TGCGCCAGCCGCAGCACAGATACGCAGTATTTT. V gene TRBV5-1 combines with J gene TRBJ2-3, with D unclear. Germline V CDR1 and CDR2: SGHRS, YFSETQ. V gave up 7 bases and J gave up 0 bases, with 3 bases separating them. The CDR3 extends over 11 amino acids.

CDR3 in DNA: TGTGCCAGCACCCCGCTAGGACTAGCGACAGTATTATCCTACGAGCAGTACTTC. This encodes CASTPLGLATVLSYEQYF. The V call is TRBV27, the J call TRBJ2-7; 9 bases map to TRBD2. The CDR3 is made up of 18 amino acids. Germline V gene sequence: CDR1 MNHEY, CDR2 SMNVEV (reference sequence). The trim removed 7 bases at V and 1 base at J, leaving 17 bases unmatched.

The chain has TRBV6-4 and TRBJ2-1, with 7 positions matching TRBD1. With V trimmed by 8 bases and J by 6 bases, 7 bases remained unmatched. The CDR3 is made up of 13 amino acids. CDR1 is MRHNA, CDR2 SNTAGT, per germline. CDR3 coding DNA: TGTGCCAGCGGCCGGACAGGTGGCAATGAGCAGTTCTTC. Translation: CASGRTGGNEQFF.

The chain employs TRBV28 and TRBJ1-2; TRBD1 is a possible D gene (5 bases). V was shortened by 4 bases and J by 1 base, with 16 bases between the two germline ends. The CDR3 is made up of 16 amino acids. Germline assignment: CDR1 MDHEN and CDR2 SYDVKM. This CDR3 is CASSSPRTGVNYGYTF. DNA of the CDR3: TGTGCCAGCAGTTCACCACGAACAGGCGTTAACTATGGCTACACCTTC.

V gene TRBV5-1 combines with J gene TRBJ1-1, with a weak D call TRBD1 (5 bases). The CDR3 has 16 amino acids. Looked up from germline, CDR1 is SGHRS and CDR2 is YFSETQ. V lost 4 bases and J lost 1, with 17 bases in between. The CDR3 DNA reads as TGCGCCAGCAGCAGCCCCCCACGGGGGACGAACACTGAAGCTTTCTTT. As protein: CASSSPPRGTNTEAFF.

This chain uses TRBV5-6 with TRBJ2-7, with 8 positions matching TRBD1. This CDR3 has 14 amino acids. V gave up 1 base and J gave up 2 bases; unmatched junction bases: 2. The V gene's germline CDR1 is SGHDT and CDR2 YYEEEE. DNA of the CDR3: TGTGCCAGCAGCTTGCAGGGGGCCGCCTACGAGCAGTACTTC. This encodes CASSLQGAAYEQYF. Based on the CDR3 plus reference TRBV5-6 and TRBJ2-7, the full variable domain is DAGVTQSPTHLIKTRGQQVTLRCSPKSGHDTVSWYQQALGQGPQFIFQYYEEEERQRGNFPDRFSGHQFPNYSSELNVNALLLGDSALYLCASSLQGAAYEQYFGPGTRLTVT.

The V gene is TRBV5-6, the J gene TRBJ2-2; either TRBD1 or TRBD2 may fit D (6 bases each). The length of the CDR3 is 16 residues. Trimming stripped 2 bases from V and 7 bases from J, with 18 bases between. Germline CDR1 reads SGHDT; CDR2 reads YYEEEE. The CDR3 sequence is CASSLGTQGGYGELFF. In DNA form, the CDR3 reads TGTGCCAGCAGCTTAGGAACACAGGGAGGATACGGGGAGCTGTTTTTT.

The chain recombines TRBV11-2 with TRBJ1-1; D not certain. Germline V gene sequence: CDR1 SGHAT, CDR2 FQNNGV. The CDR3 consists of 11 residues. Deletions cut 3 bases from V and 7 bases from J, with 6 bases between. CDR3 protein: CASSFAVEAFF. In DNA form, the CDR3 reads TGTGCCAGCAGCTTTGCCGTTGAAGCTTTCTTT.

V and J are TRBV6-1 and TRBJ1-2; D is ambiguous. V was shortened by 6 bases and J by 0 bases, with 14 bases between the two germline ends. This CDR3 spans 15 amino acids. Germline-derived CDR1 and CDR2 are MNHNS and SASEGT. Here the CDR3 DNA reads TGTGCCAGCAGCGTCGGACTGATCGCTAACTATGGCTACACCTTC. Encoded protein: CASSVGLIANYGYTF.

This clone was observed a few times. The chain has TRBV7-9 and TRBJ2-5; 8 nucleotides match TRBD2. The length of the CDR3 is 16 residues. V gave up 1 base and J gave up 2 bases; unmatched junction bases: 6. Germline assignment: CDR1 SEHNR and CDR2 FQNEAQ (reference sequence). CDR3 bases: TGTGCCAGCAGCTTAGGGAGTAGCGGGAAACAAGAGACCCAGTACTTC. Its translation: CASSLGSSGKQETQYF.

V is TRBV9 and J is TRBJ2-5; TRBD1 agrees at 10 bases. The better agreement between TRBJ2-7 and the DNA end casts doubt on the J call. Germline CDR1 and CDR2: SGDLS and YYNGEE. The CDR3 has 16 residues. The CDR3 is CASSVGAGGQGYEQYF. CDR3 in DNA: TGTGCCAGCAGCGTAGGGGCCGGGGGACAGGGGTACGAGCAGTACTTC.

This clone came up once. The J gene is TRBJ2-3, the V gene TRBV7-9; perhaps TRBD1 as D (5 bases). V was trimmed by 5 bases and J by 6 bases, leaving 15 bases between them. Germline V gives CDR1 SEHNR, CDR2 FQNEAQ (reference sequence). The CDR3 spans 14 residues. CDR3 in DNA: TGTGCCAGCAGCCCTCTAAGGGGTAGGGATACGCAGTATTTT. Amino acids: CASSPLRGRDTQYF.

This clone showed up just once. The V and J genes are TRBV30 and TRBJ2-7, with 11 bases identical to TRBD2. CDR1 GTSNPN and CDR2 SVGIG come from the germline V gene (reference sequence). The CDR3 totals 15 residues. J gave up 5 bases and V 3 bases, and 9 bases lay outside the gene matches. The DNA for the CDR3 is TGTGCCTGGAGCCAAAAACTAGCGGGAGTACACGAGCAGTACTTC. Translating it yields CAWSQKLAGVHEQYF.

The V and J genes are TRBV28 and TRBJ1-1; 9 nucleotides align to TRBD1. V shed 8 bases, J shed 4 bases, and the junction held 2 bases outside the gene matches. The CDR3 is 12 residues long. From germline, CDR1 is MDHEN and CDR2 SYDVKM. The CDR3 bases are TGTGCCAGCTGGACAGGGGCCACTGAAGCTTTCTTT. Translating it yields CASWTGATEAFF.